The 17 T cell receptor beta chains below all came from one sample that was sequenced in a study of T-cell reconstitution after alpha-beta-depleted transplantation in children. The TCRbeta library incorporated unique molecular identifiers. TCRdb processed the PCR reads anew with MiXCR; each CDR3 protein has one entry. The top ten clones hold roughly 2% of a sample with over 450,000 distinct CDR3 sequences, roughly a tenth of them seen once. The sample here was PBMCs, taken before TCRalphabeta/CD19-depleted stem cell transplant. The receptors here all came from a child aged 2 to 9 with inherited bone marrow failure, due to receive a stem cell transplant.

This clonotype was counted at least ten times. The V gene is TRBV4-1, the J gene TRBJ1-1, with unresolved D. Trimming cost V 0 bases and J 7 bases, with 9 bases left between them. This CDR3 has 13 residues. Germline CDR1 and CDR2: MGHRA and YSYEKL. CDR3 region: CASSQDRYIEAFF. The CDR3 DNA follows: TGCGCCAGCAGCCAAGACCGCTACATTGAAGCTTTCTTT.

This clonotype came up many times. The J gene is TRBJ1-1, the V gene TRBV4-3; 10 bases fit TRBD1. CDR3 length equals 14 residues. Trimming took 6 bases from V and 3 from J; bases not matched to a gene: 4. Germline values: CDR1 LGHNA, CDR2 YSLEER. DNA for the CDR3: TGCGCCAGCAGGCCGGGGACAGGGGACACTGAAGCTTTCTTT. Translated: CASRPGTGDTEAFF.

V usage is TRBV11-2 and J usage is TRBJ2-1, with D unclear. The length of the CDR3 is 16 residues. Trimming stripped 2 bases from V and 1 base from J, with 12 bases between. CDR1 and CDR2 (germline): SGHAT, FQNNGV. CDR3 loop: CASSLPLGRSYNEQFF. The CDR3 DNA is TGTGCCAGCAGCTTACCGCTAGGCAGGTCCTACAATGAGCAGTTCTTC. Supplemented by reference TRBV11-2 and TRBJ2-1, the full variable domain reads EAGVAQSPRYKIIEKRQSVAFWCNPISGHATLYWYQQILGQGPKLLIQFQNNGVVDDSQLPKDRFSAERLKGVDSTLKIQPAKLEDSAVYLCASSLPLGRSYNEQFFGPGTRLTVL.

This clonotype was picked up many times. The genes are TRBV25-1 and TRBJ2-2; possible D gene TRBD2, 5 bases. Germline CDR1 is MGHDK and CDR2 is SYGVNS. Trimming took off 3 bases at V and 0 bases at J, with 14 bases between the two ends. This CDR3 region has 17 residues. The DNA for the CDR3 is TGTGCCAGCAGTGATCCCTTGGCGGGCCCGAACACCGGGGAGCTGTTTTTT. It encodes CASSDPLAGPNTGELFF.

This clonotype was seen more than once but under ten times. This chain uses TRBV2 with TRBJ2-1, with D unclear. The CDR3 is made up of 15 amino acids. Germline-derived CDR1 and CDR2 are SNHLY and FYNNEI. The ends were cut back, 11 bases at V and 0 bases at J, with 17 bases in the middle. For the CDR3, the DNA is TGTGCCGGCCCTCCCCCGGGCAGCTCCTACAATGAGCAGTTCTTC. Translated, it gives CAGPPPGSSYNEQFF.

There are many counts of this clonotype. V and J are TRBV6-5 and TRBJ2-7; D gene ambiguous. The CDR3 length is 15 residues. Germline assignment: CDR1 MNHEY and CDR2 SVGAGI. The V and J ends lost 6 bases and 1 base respectively, with 16 bases between them. The CDR3 nucleotides are TGTGCCAGCAGCCGAGACCTCGGGTCTTCCTACGAGCAGTACTTC. Its translation is CASSRDLGSSYEQYF.

In its sample, this clonotype was seen many times. The chain combines TRBV5-1 with TRBJ1-1; D possibly corresponds to TRBD1 (6 bases). Trimming pared 1 base from V and 2 bases from J, leaving 12 bases between. The CDR3 extends over 15 amino acids. The germline V gene has CDR1 SGHRS and CDR2 YFSETQ. The CDR3 DNA reads TGCGCCAGCAGCTTGCATTGGGGGGGCAACACTGAAGCTTTCTTT. This translates into CASSLHWGGNTEAFF.

This clonotype appeared many times. The J gene is TRBJ2-1, the V gene TRBV4-3; 8 bases align to TRBD2. Germline V gene lookup returns CDR1 LGHNA and CDR2 YSLEER. With 2 bases clipped from V and 7 bases from J, the junction kept 10 bases outside the gene matches. The CDR3 runs to 16 residues. CDR3 sequence: CASSQLGSGGTNEQFF. The DNA for the CDR3 is TGCGCCAGCAGCCAATTAGGGAGCGGGGGAACTAATGAGCAGTTCTTC.

At least ten counts were recorded for this clonotype. The V call is TRBV29-1, the J call TRBJ2-3; D not certain. Germline V gene data show CDR1 as SQVTM and CDR2 as ANQGSEA. CDR3 length: 14 residues. V shed 5 bases and J shed 0 bases, with 12 bases lying between them. DNA of the CDR3: TGCAGCGTTAGACACACAGTTAGCACAGATACGCAGTATTTT. This encodes CSVRHTVSTDTQYF.

On this clonotype itself: With a much larger clone just one base away, this may be a read error. The chain carries TRBV29-1 and TRBJ1-2; tentatively, D is TRBD1 (5 bases). The CDR3 sequence is 15 residues long. Germline V lookup: CDR1 SQVTM, CDR2 ANQGSEA. CDR3 sequence reads: CCAVGSRVNTNGYTF. CDR3 coding DNA: TGCTGCGCTGTGGGGAGCAGGGTAAATACGAATGGCTACACCTTC.

This clonotype was seen at least ten times. The rearrangement joins TRBV25-1 to TRBJ2-3, with 7 bases fitting TRBD2. V lost 8 bases, J lost 1 base, and 3 bases stayed unmatched. Germline V gene data show CDR1 as MGHDK and CDR2 as SYGVNS. This CDR3 is 13 amino acids long. The DNA of the CDR3 is TGTGCCAGCGCCCTAGCGGGCACAGATACGCAGTATTTT. Its translation is CASALAGTDTQYF.

Ten or more counts support this clonotype. The chain is built from TRBV7-9 and TRBJ1-4, with 11 nucleotides matching TRBD1. Looked up from germline, CDR1 is SEHNR and CDR2 is FQNEAQ (reference sequence). Losses at the gene ends were 4 bases for V and 6 bases for J; bases not matched to a gene: 10. CDR3 length: 17 residues. CDR3 residues: CASSWGLGTGGHEKLFF. CDR3 nucleotide sequence: TGTGCCAGCAGCTGGGGCCTAGGGACAGGGGGACATGAAAAACTGTTTTTT.

This clonotype occurred many times. The CDR3 here is CASSLDPPTGGNTIYF. The CDR3 DNA reads as TGCGCCAGCAGCTTGGACCCACCGACAGGAGGAAACACCATATATTTT. The chain carries TRBV5-1 and TRBJ1-3, with a weak D call TRBD1 (6 bases). Trimming left V 0 bases short and J 4 bases short, with 14 bases between. The CDR3 is 16 residues long. Germline V gives CDR1 SGHRS, CDR2 YFSETQ.

A note on this clonotype: One junction end disagrees with the germline gene, perhaps due to a read error. This chain connects TRBV4-3 to TRBJ2-1; D call uncertain. The germline V gene has CDR1 LGHNA and CDR2 YSLEER. This CDR3 has 16 amino acids. This CDR3 reads CASNQDPGNSYNEQFF. The CDR3 nucleotides are TGCGCCAGCAACCAAGATCCAGGCAACTCCTACAATGAGCAGTTCTTC.

This clonotype has at least ten counts. The chain combines TRBV5-1 with TRBJ2-1; TRBD2 matches at 10 bases. The J segment lost 1 base and the V segment lost 3 bases, leaving 7 bases of the junction unmatched. CDR3 length: 17 residues. Germline values: CDR1 SGHRS, CDR2 YFSETQ. The CDR3 coding sequence is TGCGCCAGCAGCTCTGGGACTAGCGCTCTGTCCTACAATGAGCAGTTCTTC. It is translated as CASSSGTSALSYNEQFF. The entire variable domain, with the rest obtained from reference TRBV5-1 and TRBJ2-1, is as follows: KAGVTQTPRYLIKTRGQQVTLSCSPISGHRSVSWYQQTPGQGLQFLFEYFSETQRNKGNFPGRFSGRQFSNSRSEMNVSTLELGDSALYLCASSSGTSALSYNEQFFGPGTRLTVL.

This clonotype has ten or more counts. J is TRBJ2-7 and V is TRBV21-1; TRBD2, the table's D call, was not compared with the DNA. TRBV21-1 is marked as a pseudogene. The CDR3 is 17 amino acids. CDR3 in DNA: TGTGCCAGCAGCAAAACCCCCCTAGCGGGAGACCGATACGAGCAGTACTTC. Translated: CASSKTPLAGDRYEQYF.

There are many counts of this clonotype. V gene TRBV30 combines with J gene TRBJ2-3, with D possibly matching TRBD2 (6 bases). The CDR3 is made up of 14 amino acids. V was clipped by 1 base and J by 4 bases, with 12 bases between them. The germline V gene has CDR1 GTSNPN and CDR2 SVGIG (reference sequence). CDR3 sequence: CAWSEAGRSDTQYF. In DNA form, the CDR3 reads TGTGCCTGGAGTGAGGCAGGGAGGTCAGATACGCAGTATTTT.